Following are 8 T cell receptor beta chains from one sample sequenced in a study of blood T cell repertoires in COVID-19. Here immunoSEQ multiplex PCR was the method, and the copy in TCRdb shows in-frame clones only, minus some. This table has 130,000 to 150,000 clones, 88% appearing once. Sequences were obtained from PBMCs or T cells enriched from blood (not recorded which). These receptors all stem from a woman in her 30s with acute COVID-19.

This sequence joins TRBV28 and TRBJ2-3; 15 bases agree with TRBD2. This CDR3 is 22 amino acids long. The V gene end was trimmed by 2 bases and the J gene end by 2 bases; junction bases not matched to a gene: 17. Germline V gene lookup returns CDR1 MDHEN and CDR2 SYDVKM. CDR3 loop: CASSLDRTSGRARRKDTDTQYF. In DNA form, the CDR3 reads TGTGCCAGCAGTTTAGACCGGACTAGCGGGAGGGCCAGAAGGAAAGACACAGATACGCAGTATTTT.

V usage is TRBV7-9 and J usage is TRBJ2-1; 12 bases line up with TRBD2. The CDR3 runs to 16 residues. Germline-derived CDR1 and CDR2 are SEHNR and FQNEAQ (reference sequence). V lost 2 bases, J lost 7 bases, and 6 bases stayed unmatched. In nucleotides, the CDR3 is TGTGCCAGCAGCTTATCTAGCGGGAGGGCGAGGAATGAGCAGTTCTTC. This translates into CASSLSSGRARNEQFF.

The genes are TRBV28 and TRBJ1-1; perhaps TRBD1 as D (5 bases). Germline V gene sequence: CDR1 MDHEN, CDR2 SYDVKM. Deletions cut 1 base from V and 5 bases from J, with 14 bases between. CDR3 size: 15 residues. The CDR3 DNA reads TGTGCCAGCAGTTTATCCCCAGGGCTACCAACTGAAGCTTTCTTT. This sequence encodes CASSLSPGLPTEAFF.

The chain is built from TRBV5-6 and TRBJ2-4; D not certain. Germline V gene sequence: CDR1 SGHDT, CDR2 YYEEEE. V lost 0 bases, J lost 0 bases, and 13 bases lay in between. The CDR3 consists of 17 residues. The CDR3 region has the DNA TGTGCCAGCAGCTTGGCCGCCACCGCACTAGCCAAAAACATTCAGTACTTC. Amino acid sequence: CASSLAATALAKNIQYF.

The V call is TRBV11-3, the J call TRBJ2-2; 9 bases fit TRBD1. Trimming removed 6 bases from V and 4 bases from J; junction bases left unmatched: 6. Germline V lookup: CDR1 SGHNT, CDR2 YENEEA. The CDR3 has 15 residues. CDR3: CASSSGQGSTGELFF. DNA for the CDR3: TGTGCCAGCAGTTCGGGACAGGGAAGCACCGGGGAGCTGTTTTTT. Together with reference TRBV11-3 and TRBJ2-2, the CDR3 gives the full variable domain: EAGVVQSPRYKIIEKKQPVAFWCNPISGHNTLYWYLQNLGQGPELLIRYENEEAVDDSQLPKDRFSAERLKGVDSTLKIQPAELGDSAVYLCASSSGQGSTGELFFGEGSRLTVL.

This clone was counted once. The chain has TRBV5-5 and TRBJ1-5, with 9 bases identical to TRBD1. V lost 4 bases, J lost 1 base, and 12 bases stayed unmatched. CDR1 and CDR2 from the germline V gene are SGHKS and YYEKEE (reference sequence). This CDR3 is built from 18 residues. CDR3 region: CASSATPTGGRSNQPQHF. The DNA of the CDR3 is TGTGCCAGCAGCGCTACACCGACAGGGGGTAGAAGCAATCAGCCCCAGCATTTT.

This chain uses TRBV29-1 with TRBJ2-1, with D perhaps matching TRBD2 (5 bases). This CDR3 has 11 residues. V was clipped by 5 bases and J by 7 bases, with 9 bases between them. The germline CDR1 and CDR2 sequences are SQVTM and ANQGSEA. The CDR3 spells CSVPGINEQFF. CDR3 DNA sequence: TGCAGCGTTCCGGGAATAAATGAGCAGTTCTTC.

V is TRBV3-1 (or the pseudogene TRBV3-2) and J is TRBJ1-6; D may be TRBD1 (6 bases). CDR1 LGHDT and CDR2 YNNKEL come from the germline V gene (reference sequence). V shed 4 bases and J shed 8 bases, with 12 bases lying between them. This CDR3 comprises 14 residues. The CDR3 region is CASSLGTTDSPLHF. CDR3 nucleotide sequence: TGTGCCAGCAGCCTCGGGACAACTGATTCACCCCTCCACTTT.